This TCR beta chain was recorded in a study of tumor-infiltrating lymphocytes in oesophageal squamous cell carcinoma. TCRdb independently ran MiXCR on the PCR reads; one entry per CDR3 protein. Here the sample spans roughly 15,000 distinct CDR3 sequences, 53% being singletons. This clonotype came up many times. There are 14 residues in the CDR3. Trimming shortened V by 4 bases and J by 7 bases, and 11 bases separated the two germline ends. Germline CDR1 is LNHNV and CDR2 is YYDKDF (reference sequence). The chain carries TRBV15 and TRBJ1-6; perhaps TRBD1 as D (5 bases). The material sequenced was esophageal tumor tissue. The sequence was collected from a male donor with esophageal squamous cell carcinoma. The CDR3 sequence is CATSMEQENSPLHF. The DNA of the CDR3 is TGTGCCACCAGCATGGAACAGGAGAATTCACCCCTCCACTTT.